This entry features one T cell receptor beta chain sequence. The antigen is not known. This record belongs to a study of blood T cells in healthy people across ages. Whole-study results and caveats: Naive T cell percentage and TCR beta diversity correlated strongly.

The people who gave samples were healthy Caucasians from Russia, aged roughly 6 to 100. The second PCR ran roughly 6 to 11 cycles with a sample-barcoded 5' primer and J-beta primers. A single record per CDR3 protein comes from TCRdb applying MiXCR to the 5' RACE reads. The table shows 1,500,000 or so distinct CDR3 sequences, with around 59% occurring only once. Trimming shortened V by 5 bases and J by 2 bases, and 16 bases separated the two germline ends. Germline V gene data show CDR1 as SSHAT and CDR2 as FNYEAQ (reference sequence). CDR3 length: 15 amino acids. This clonotype was obtained from a man younger than 35 in good health. Specimen: blood. The chain carries TRBV7-7 and TRBJ2-7, with a weak D call TRBD1 (6 bases). In DNA form, the CDR3 reads TGTGCCAGCAGCCCGATTCTGGGGGCCCCCTACGAGCAGTACTTC. Translating it yields CASSPILGAPYEQYF.